The present entry profiles one T cell receptor beta chain with its context. The data were obtained in a study of blood T cells in healthy people across ages. V lost 5 bases, J lost 3 bases, and 16 bases lay in between. The germline CDR1 and CDR2 sequences are LGHNA and YNFKEQ. The CDR3 sequence is 15 residues long. Primers used in a second PCR of roughly 6 to 11 cycles were a sample-barcoded 5' primer and a J-beta primer mix. MiXCR, run by TCRdb on the 5' RACE reads, gives a single entry per CDR3 protein. The sample lists hundreds of thousands of distinct CDR3 sequences; approximately 25% were seen once. This sample was shared with a second study, whose subject was T cells of mothers and their children. That work adds: Compared with unrelated pairs, related mother-child pairs had slightly higher, non-significant overlap.

Source material: blood. The sequence came from a boy aged 10-17 years in good health. This chain uses TRBV4-2 with TRBJ1-1, with D tentatively TRBD1 (6 bases). The CDR3 region has the DNA TGTGCCAGCAGCTTAGGGGGGGCTTTGCACACTGAAGCTTTCTTT. Encoded protein: CASSLGGALHTEAFF.